Below, 15 T cell receptor beta chains from the same sample are listed, as sequenced in a study of blood T cell repertoires in COVID-19. The protocol was immunoSEQ multiplex PCR, while the TCRdb copy is restricted to in-frame clones and leaves out a portion. The data hold 140,000 to 150,000 clones, with roughly 88% observed a single time. Sequenced material: PBMCs or T cells enriched from blood (not recorded which). The receptors stem from a woman aged 25 to 45 with acute COVID-19.

Notes on this clone: Distinct nucleotide sequences in the sample also encode this CDR3. This rearrangement joins TRBV7-2 to TRBJ1-1; D call uncertain. The CDR3 totals 14 residues. V gave up 1 base and J gave up 1 base, with 7 bases separating them. Per germline, CDR1 SGHTA and CDR2 FQGNSA. This CDR3 is CASSLVSGNTEAFF. The CDR3 DNA is TGTGCCAGCAGCTTAGTGTCAGGGAACACTGAAGCTTTCTTT.

This chain connects TRBV4-3 to TRBJ2-2, with 7 positions matching TRBD2. This CDR3 region has 15 residues. CDR1 is LGHNA and CDR2 is YSLEER in the germline V gene. V shed 4 bases, J shed 5 bases, and the junction held 7 bases outside the gene matches. Here the CDR3 DNA reads TGCGCCAGCAGCCCAGCGACTAGCTTGACCGGGGAGCTGTTTTTT. This gives the protein CASSPATSLTGELFF.

The chain joins TRBV27 to TRBJ1-2; TRBD1 matches at 7 bases. Trimming cost V 6 bases and J 7 bases; bases outside gene matches: 11. Germline V gene sequence: CDR1 MNHEY, CDR2 SMNVEV (reference sequence). The CDR3 sequence is 14 residues long. This CDR3 is CASRIDREYGGYTF. In DNA form, the CDR3 reads TGTGCCAGCAGGATCGACAGGGAATATGGTGGCTACACCTTC.

V and J are TRBV7-9 and TRBJ2-7; D is perhaps TRBD1 (5 bases). V lost 5 bases and J 3 bases, leaving 14 bases between the germline ends. The CDR3 loop spans 14 amino acids. CDR1 and CDR2 from the germline V gene are SEHNR and FQNEAQ (reference sequence). The CDR3 protein is CASSTGPRDYEQYF. CDR3 nucleotides: TGTGCCAGCAGCACCGGTCCCAGGGACTACGAGCAGTACTTC.

The chain employs TRBV30 and TRBJ1-1; D call uncertain. Germline CDR1 reads GTSNPN; CDR2 reads SVGIG (reference sequence). The germline V and J ends were trimmed by 0 bases and 0 bases, with 5 bases remaining between them. The CDR3 covers 13 residues. The CDR3 DNA reads TGTGCCTGGAGTGTTAGAGTGAACACTGAAGCTTTCTTT. Translating gives CAWSVRVNTEAFF.

The chain employs TRBV28 and TRBJ1-2; 7 bases are a match to TRBD1. Looked up from germline, CDR1 is MDHEN and CDR2 is SYDVKM. The junction had 10 bases not matched to a gene; V was cut back by 7 bases and J by 8 bases. CDR3 length: 13 amino acids. The CDR3 protein is CASKAQGLGGYTF. The CDR3 bases are TGTGCCAGCAAAGCACAGGGGTTGGGAGGCTACACCTTC.

J is TRBJ2-7 and V is TRBV7-2, with 10 positions matching TRBD1. J gave up 4 bases and V 5 bases, and 8 bases lay outside the gene matches. The CDR3 has 15 amino acids. Germline V gene lookup returns CDR1 SGHTA and CDR2 FQGNSA. CDR3 DNA sequence: TGTGCCAGCAGCCAAGTCCCGGGACAGGGGTACGAGCAGTACTTC. Its translation is CASSQVPGQGYEQYF.

This chain connects TRBV11-2 to TRBJ2-5; 13 nucleotides match TRBD2. The CDR3 is 16 residues long. The germline V gene has CDR1 SGHAT and CDR2 FQNNGV. V shed 3 bases and J 7 bases; nucleotides not matched to a gene: 8. The DNA for the CDR3 is TGTGCCAGCAGCTTCACCGGACTAGCGGGAGTTGGGACCCAGTACTTC. Amino acids: CASSFTGLAGVGTQYF.

The DNA for the CDR3 is TGTGCCAGCAGCGACAGGGCTCCCTCCTACGAGCAGTACTTC. Its translation is CASSDRAPSYEQYF. The chain uses TRBV6-6 and TRBJ2-7, with TRBD1 matching 7 bases. V trimming: 6 bases; J trimming: 0 bases; junction bases outside the gene matches: 5. This CDR3 region has 14 residues. Germline CDR1 and CDR2: MNHNY and SVGAGI (reference sequence).

The V gene is TRBV9, the J gene TRBJ2-3, with 8 positions matching TRBD2. CDR1 is SGDLS and CDR2 is YYNGEE in the germline V gene. The CDR3 covers 18 residues. J gave up 8 bases and V 4 bases, and 21 bases lay outside the gene matches. CDR3 DNA: TGTGCCAGCAGCCCAGGGGTTGAGGGGGTAGCGGGATTATCTACGCAGTATTTT. This sequence encodes CASSPGVEGVAGLSTQYF.

CDR3 amino acids: CASSTDPTGGTGTQYF. CDR3 in DNA: TGTGCCAGCAGCACCGACCCGACAGGGGGGACGGGGACCCAGTACTTC. The rearrangement links TRBV5-4 to TRBJ2-5; TRBD1 agrees at 9 bases. V lost 4 bases and J lost 7; bases outside the gene matches: 14. The CDR3 totals 16 residues. Germline CDR1 SGHNT, CDR2 YYREEE (reference sequence).

The CDR3 DNA follows: TGTGCCAGCAGCCTATCACAGGGGGCTTACACCGGGGAGCTGTTTTTT. Encoded protein: CASSLSQGAYTGELFF. V and J are TRBV7-3 and TRBJ2-2, with 9 bases matching TRBD1. V trimming: 5 bases; J trimming: 3 bases; junction bases outside the gene matches: 7. CDR1 is SGHTA and CDR2 is FQGTGA in the germline V gene. The CDR3 runs to 16 residues.

V is TRBV6-5 and J is TRBJ2-1, with 14 bases identical to TRBD2. With V trimmed by 10 bases and J by 10 bases, 9 bases remained unmatched. Germline V lookup: CDR1 MNHEY, CDR2 SVGAGI. The CDR3 length is 14 residues. The CDR3 region has the DNA TGTGCCACAGGGGGACTAGCGGGAGTCGGGGAGCAGTTCTTC. Encoded protein: CATGGLAGVGEQFF.

The chain couples TRBV3-1 (or the pseudogene TRBV3-2) to TRBJ1-4; TRBD1 matches at 9 bases. This CDR3 region has 15 residues. The V gene end was trimmed by 4 bases and the J gene end by 7 bases; junction bases not matched to a gene: 7. CDR1 is LGHDT, CDR2 YNNKEL, per germline (reference sequence). The CDR3 DNA sequence: TGTGCCAGCAGCCCACAGGGGGCGCTGGCTGAAAAACTGTTTTTT. This gives the protein CASSPQGALAEKLFF.

This chain uses TRBV27 with TRBJ2-2; D is unclear. V lost 6 bases and J 1 base, leaving 3 bases between the germline ends. The CDR3 is 12 residues long. The germline gives CDR1 MNHEY, CDR2 SMNVEV (reference sequence). The CDR3 protein is CASSWNTGELFF. In DNA form, the CDR3 reads TGTGCCAGCAGCTGGAACACCGGGGAGCTGTTTTTT.